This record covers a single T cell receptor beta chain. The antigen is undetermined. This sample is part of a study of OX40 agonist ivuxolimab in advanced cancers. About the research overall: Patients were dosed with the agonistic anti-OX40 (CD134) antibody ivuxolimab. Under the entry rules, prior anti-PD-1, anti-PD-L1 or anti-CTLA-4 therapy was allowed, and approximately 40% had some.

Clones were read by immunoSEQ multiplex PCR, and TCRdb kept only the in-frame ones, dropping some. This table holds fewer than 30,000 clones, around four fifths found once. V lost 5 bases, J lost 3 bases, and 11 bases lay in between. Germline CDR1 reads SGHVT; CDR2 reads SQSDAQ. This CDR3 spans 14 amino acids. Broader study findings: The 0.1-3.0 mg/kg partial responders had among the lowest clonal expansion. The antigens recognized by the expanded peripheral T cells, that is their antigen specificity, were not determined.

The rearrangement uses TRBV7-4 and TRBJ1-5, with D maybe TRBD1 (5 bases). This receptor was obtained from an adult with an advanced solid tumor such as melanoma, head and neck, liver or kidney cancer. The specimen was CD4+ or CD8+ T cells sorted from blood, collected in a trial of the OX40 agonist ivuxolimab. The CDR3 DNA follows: TGTGCCAGCAGCATGGGACTCCTCAATCAGCCCCAGCATTTT. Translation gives CASSMGLLNQPQHF.